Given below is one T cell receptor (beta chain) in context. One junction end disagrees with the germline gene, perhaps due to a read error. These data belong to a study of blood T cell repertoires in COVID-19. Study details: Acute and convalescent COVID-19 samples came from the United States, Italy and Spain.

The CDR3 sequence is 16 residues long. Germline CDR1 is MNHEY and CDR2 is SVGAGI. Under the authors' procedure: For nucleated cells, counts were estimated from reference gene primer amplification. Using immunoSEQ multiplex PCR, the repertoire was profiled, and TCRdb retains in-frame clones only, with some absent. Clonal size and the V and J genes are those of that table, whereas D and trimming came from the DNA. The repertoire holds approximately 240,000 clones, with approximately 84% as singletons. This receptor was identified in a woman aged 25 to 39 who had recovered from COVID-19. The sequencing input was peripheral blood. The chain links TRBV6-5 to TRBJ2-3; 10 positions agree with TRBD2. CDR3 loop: CASSYSPSGGSDTQYF. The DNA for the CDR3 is TGTGCCAGCAGCTACTCTCCTAGCGGGGGTTCAGATACGCAGTATTTT.